This entry features one T cell receptor beta chain sequence. Its antigen is unknown. The unexposed donors gave CD4+ T cells in about 2010-2019, prior to COVID-19. The cells were cultured for under 13 days before CD4+ T cells were isolated. This sample stems from a study of CD4 T cells in relation to SARS-CoV-2 and coronaviruses. Study-wide background: PBMCs were cultured with antigen for nine to ten days before TCR beta sequencing.

Sequencing was performed with immunoSEQ multiplex PCR; in TCRdb, only in-frame clones are kept and a portion is missing. This sample yields some 21,000 clones, of which about 70% are seen a single time; around 12% belongs to the top ten. Germline CDR1 GTSNPN, CDR2 SVGIG (reference sequence). This CDR3 spans 13 amino acids. The V gene lost 0 bases and the J gene lost 7 bases, with 9 bases spanning the gap. Material for sequencing was CD4+ T cells from PBMCs, cultured in vitro. This TCR was sampled from a human donor in good health. This chain links TRBV30 with TRBJ1-4; D gene unclear. CDR3 nucleotide sequence: TGTGCCTGGAGTGTTCCCGGAGGTGAAAAACTGTTTTTT. This sequence encodes CAWSVPGGEKLFF.